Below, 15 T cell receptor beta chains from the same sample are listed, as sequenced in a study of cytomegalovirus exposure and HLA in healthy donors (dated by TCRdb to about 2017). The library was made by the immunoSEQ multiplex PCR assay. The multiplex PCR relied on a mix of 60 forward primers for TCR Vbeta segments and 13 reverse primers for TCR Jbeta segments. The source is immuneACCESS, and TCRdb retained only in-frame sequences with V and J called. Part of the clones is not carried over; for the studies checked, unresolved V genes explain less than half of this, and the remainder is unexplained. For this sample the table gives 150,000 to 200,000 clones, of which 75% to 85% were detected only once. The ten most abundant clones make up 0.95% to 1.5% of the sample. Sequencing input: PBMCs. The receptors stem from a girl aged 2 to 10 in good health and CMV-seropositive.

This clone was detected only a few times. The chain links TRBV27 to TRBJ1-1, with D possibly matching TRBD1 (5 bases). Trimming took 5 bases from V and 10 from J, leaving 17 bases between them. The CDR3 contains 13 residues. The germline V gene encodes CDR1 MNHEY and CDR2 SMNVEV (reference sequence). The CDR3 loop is CASSHKGTGRAFF. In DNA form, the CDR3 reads TGTGCCAGCAGTCACAAGGGGACCGGGAGAGCTTTCTTT.

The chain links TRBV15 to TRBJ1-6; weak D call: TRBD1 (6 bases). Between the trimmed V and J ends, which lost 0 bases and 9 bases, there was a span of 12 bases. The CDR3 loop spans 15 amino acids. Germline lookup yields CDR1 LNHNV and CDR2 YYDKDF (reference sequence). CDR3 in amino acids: CATSRDPGGGSPLHF. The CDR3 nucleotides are TGTGCCACCAGCAGAGACCCGGGGGGCGGTTCACCCCTCCACTTT.

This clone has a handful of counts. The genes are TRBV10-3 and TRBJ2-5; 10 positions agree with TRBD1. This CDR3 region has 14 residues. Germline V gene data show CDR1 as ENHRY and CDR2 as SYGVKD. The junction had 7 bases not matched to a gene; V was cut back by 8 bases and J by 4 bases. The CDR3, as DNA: TGTGCCATCGGGGACCGGGACAGGGGAGAGACCCAGTACTTC. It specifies CAIGDRDRGETQYF.

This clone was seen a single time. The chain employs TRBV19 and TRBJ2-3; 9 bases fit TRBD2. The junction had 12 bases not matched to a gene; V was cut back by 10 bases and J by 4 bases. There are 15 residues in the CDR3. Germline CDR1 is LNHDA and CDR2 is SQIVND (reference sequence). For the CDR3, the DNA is TGTGCCACCTCGGAAGGGCGGGAGGGTCCAGATACGCAGTATTTT. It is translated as CATSEGREGPDTQYF.

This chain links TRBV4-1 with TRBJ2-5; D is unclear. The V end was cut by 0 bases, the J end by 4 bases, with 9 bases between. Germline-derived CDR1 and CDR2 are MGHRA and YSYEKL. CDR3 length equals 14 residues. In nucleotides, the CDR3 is TGCGCCAGCAGCCAAGATAGGTGGGCAGAGACCCAGTACTTC. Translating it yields CASSQDRWAETQYF.

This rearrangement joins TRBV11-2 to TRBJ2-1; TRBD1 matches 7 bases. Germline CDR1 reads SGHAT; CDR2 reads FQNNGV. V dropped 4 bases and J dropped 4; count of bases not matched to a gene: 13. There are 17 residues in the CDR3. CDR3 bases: TGTGCCAGCAGCTCGTTTAGGCCCGGGACAGCTTACAATGAGCAGTTCTTC. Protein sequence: CASSSFRPGTAYNEQFF.

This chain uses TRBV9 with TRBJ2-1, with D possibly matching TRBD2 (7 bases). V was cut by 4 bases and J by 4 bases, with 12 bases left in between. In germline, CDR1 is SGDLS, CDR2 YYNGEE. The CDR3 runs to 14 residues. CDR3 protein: CASSPAGQYNEQFF. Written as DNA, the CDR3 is TGTGCCAGCAGCCCAGCGGGACAATACAATGAGCAGTTCTTC.

For the CDR3, the DNA is TGTGCCAGCAGTTTATCCCCCCCGACTGAGGGGACAGTCTATGGCTACACCTTC. It translates to CASSLSPPTEGTVYGYTF. The chain has TRBV27 and TRBJ1-2; the match to TRBD1 covers 7 bases. The germline gives CDR1 MNHEY, CDR2 SMNVEV (reference sequence). Trimming removed 0 bases from V and 4 bases from J; junction bases left unmatched: 14. This CDR3 comprises 18 residues.

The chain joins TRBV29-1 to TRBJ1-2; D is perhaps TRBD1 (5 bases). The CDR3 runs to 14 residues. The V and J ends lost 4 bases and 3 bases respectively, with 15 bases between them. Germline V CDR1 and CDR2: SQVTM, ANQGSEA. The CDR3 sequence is CSVGSRGGYYGYTF. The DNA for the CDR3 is TGCAGCGTTGGATCCCGGGGGGGGTACTATGGCTACACCTTC.

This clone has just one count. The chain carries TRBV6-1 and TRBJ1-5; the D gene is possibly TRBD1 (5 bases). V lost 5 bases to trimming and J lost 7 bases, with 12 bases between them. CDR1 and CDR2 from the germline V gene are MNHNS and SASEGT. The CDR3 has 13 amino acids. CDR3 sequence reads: CASSIREGQPQHF. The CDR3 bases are TGTGCCAGCAGTATAAGGGAGGGGCAGCCCCAGCATTTT.

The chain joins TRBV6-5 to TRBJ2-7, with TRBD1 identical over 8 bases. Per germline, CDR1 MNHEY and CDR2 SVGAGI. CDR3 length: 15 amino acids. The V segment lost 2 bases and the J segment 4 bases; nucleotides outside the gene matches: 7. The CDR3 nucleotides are TGTGCCAGCAGTTACCGCGCGACAGGGGTATACGAGCAGTACTTC. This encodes CASSYRATGVYEQYF.

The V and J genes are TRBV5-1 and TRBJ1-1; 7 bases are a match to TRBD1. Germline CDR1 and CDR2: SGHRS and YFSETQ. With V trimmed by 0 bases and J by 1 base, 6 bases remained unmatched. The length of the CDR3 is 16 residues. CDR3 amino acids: CASSLATGPTNTEAFF. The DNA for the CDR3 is TGCGCCAGCAGCTTGGCGACAGGGCCGACGAACACTGAAGCTTTCTTT.

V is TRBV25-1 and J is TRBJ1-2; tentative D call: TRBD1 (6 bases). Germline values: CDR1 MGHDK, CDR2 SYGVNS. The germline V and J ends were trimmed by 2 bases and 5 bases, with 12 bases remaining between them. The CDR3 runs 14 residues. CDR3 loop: CASSEPGTHYGYTF. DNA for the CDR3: TGTGCCAGCAGTGAACCCGGGACACATTATGGCTACACCTTC.

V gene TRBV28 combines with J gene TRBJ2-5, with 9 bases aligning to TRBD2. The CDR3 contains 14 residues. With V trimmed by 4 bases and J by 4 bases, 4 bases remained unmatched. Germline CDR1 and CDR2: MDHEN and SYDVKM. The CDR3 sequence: CASSSGTSIETQYF. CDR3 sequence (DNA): TGTGCCAGCAGTTCCGGGACTAGCATAGAGACCCAGTACTTC. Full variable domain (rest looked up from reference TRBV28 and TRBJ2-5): DVKVTQSSRYLVKRTGEKVFLECVQDMDHENMFWYRQDPGLGLRLIYFSYDVKMKEKGDIPEGYSVSREKKERFSLILESASTNQTSMYLCASSSGTSIETQYFGPGTRLLVL.

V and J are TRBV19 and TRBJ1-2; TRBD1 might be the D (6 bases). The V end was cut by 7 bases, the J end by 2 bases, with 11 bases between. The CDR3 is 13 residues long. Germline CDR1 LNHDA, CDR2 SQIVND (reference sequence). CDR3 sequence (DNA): TGTGCCAGTACGCCAGGGGCCAACTATGGCTACACCTTC. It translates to CASTPGANYGYTF.